The source of this TCR beta chain is a study of CD8 T cells in Susac syndrome. Study conclusions and caveats: Individuals included in the TCR sequencing and HLA analysis were acknowledged by the study to be relatively few in number. When the CD4+ T cell repertoires of patients with Susac syndrome were examined, they did not show any clonal expansion.

The authors negatively isolated CD8+ and CD4+ T cells and FACS-enriched TEMRA cells. With random hexamers, 0.5 to 1 ug RNA was reverse transcribed. TCR beta CDR3 was amplified by immunoSEQ covering 54 Vbeta and 13 Jbeta. TCRdb re-called the immunoSEQ multiplex PCR reads with MiXCR, one entry per CDR3 protein. This sample carries under 95,000 distinct CDR3 sequences, about 94% of them seen once, and the ten largest clones take over 0.3%. In germline, CDR1 is LNHDA, CDR2 SQIVND (reference sequence). Trimming left V 3 bases short and J 0 bases short, with 6 bases between. This CDR3 has 15 amino acids. A word on this clonotype: Its antigen is unidentified.

The sequence was collected from a human donor with Susac syndrome. The sequenced material came from CD4+ T cells from PBMCs. The rearrangement joins TRBV19 to TRBJ2-6; D gene ambiguous. The CDR3 region is CASSISHSGANVLTF. CDR3 nucleotide sequence: TGTGCCAGTAGTATCTCCCACTCTGGGGCCAACGTCCTGACTTTC. The entire variable domain, with the rest obtained from reference TRBV19 and TRBJ2-6, is as follows: DGGITQSPKYLFRKEGQNVTLSCEQNLNHDAMYWYRQDPGQGLRLIYYSQIVNDFQKGDIAEGYSVSREKKESFPLTVTSAQKNPTAFYLCASSISHSGANVLTFGAGSRLTVL.